This TCR beta chain was profiled in a study of post-analysis software for immune sequencing data. Study at large: Recorded subtypes: relapsing-remitting, secondary progressive, progressive-relapsing; some patients unannotated. Notes on the study in general: Five TRBV segments (TRBV5-6, TRBV5-1 and TRBV20-1 among them) occurred more frequently in patients than in controls.

Germline V gives CDR1 LNHNV, CDR2 YYDKDF (reference sequence). The CDR3 has 14 residues. cDNA libraries of TCR beta carried unique molecular identifiers. TCRdb reprocessed the PCR reads with MiXCR, giving one entry per CDR3 protein. The sample shows approximately 250,000 distinct CDR3 sequences, 36% of them seen only once. A word on this clonotype: Its target is not known.

Sequenced material: blood. The TCR originated in a girl aged 10 to 17 with multiple sclerosis. The chain uses TRBV15 and TRBJ2-7; a weak D match, TRBD1 (8 bases). The end of the DNA fits TRBJ2-5 better, so the J call may be wrong. CDR3 nucleotides: TGTGCCACCAGTATCAACAGGGGGGGTGAGACCCAGTACTTC. Its translation is CATSINRGGETQYF.